The rows below give T cell receptor beta chains drawn from one sample of a study of cytomegalovirus exposure and HLA in healthy donors. TCRdb's copy holds only in-frame clones and misses some; the assay was immunoSEQ multiplex PCR. The table lists around 91,000 clones, 60% to 75% of them singletons, with approximately 3% in the top ten. The source material was PBMCs. Receptors originate from a man in his sixties in good health and CMV-seronegative. The CDR3 runs from the conserved cysteine through the conserved F or W. Each record gives: J gene, clone size, D gene, V gene, CDR3 protein, CDR3 DNA. A D gene is named only where the DNA matches it firmly. Rows give clone size only sometimes, using once, few, many, or a class for an expanded clone.

>TRBJ1-2|-|-|TRBV5-4
CASSLRRGWNGYTF
TGTGCCAGCAGCTTACGACGGGGGTGGAACGGCTACACCTTC
>TRBJ1-6|once|-|TRBV5-1
CASSLDGHYNSPLHF
TGCGCCAGCAGCTTGGATGGACATTATAATTCACCCCTCCACTTT
>TRBJ2-7|-|-|TRBV13
CASSTQGLSLYEQYF
TGTGCCAGCAGTACGCAGGGTCTATCCTTATACGAGCAGTACTTC
>TRBJ1-3|-|TRBD1|TRBV5-1
CASSSSGTGGNTIYF
TGCGCCAGCAGCTCCTCCGGGACAGGAGGAAACACCATATATTTT
>TRBJ2-5|-|TRBD2|TRBV2
CASSGLAGNPYQETQYF
TGTGCCAGCAGTGGGCTAGCGGGGAATCCTTACCAAGAGACCCAGTACTTC
>TRBJ1-5|-|-|TRBV28
CASKVGTQPQHF
TGTGCCAGCAAGGTGGGCACTCAGCCCCAGCATTTT
>TRBJ2-1|few|TRBD2|TRBV2
CASSVDSGWSSYNEQFF
TGTGCCAGCAGTGTCGATAGCGGGTGGAGCTCCTACAATGAGCAGTTCTTC
>TRBJ1-3|-|-|TRBV11-2
CASSLTQASGNTIYF
TGTGCCAGCAGCTTAACACAGGCCTCTGGAAACACCATATATTTT
>TRBJ1-2|-|-|TRBV4-1
CASSQDGRRNYGYTF
TGCGCCAGCAGCCAAGACGGGAGGCGTAACTATGGCTACACCTTC
>TRBJ1-1|-|TRBD1|TRBV4-2
CASSQAGQGDTEAFF
TGTGCCAGCAGCCAAGCAGGACAGGGAGACACTGAAGCTTTCTTT
>TRBJ1-5|-|TRBD1|TRBV4-2
CASSQPDRVGNQPQHF
TGTGCCAGCAGCCAACCAGACAGGGTAGGCAATCAGCCCCAGCATTTT
>TRBJ1-6|-|-|TRBV21-1
CASSRRTLGSYNSPLHF
TGTGCCAGCAGCCGAAGGACTTTGGGCTCCTATAATTCACCCCTCCACTTT
>TRBJ1-2|-|TRBD1|TRBV6-1
CASMKGANDYGYTF
TGTGCCAGCATGAAGGGGGCTAATGACTATGGCTACACCTTC
>TRBJ2-2|-|TRBD1|TRBV11-2
CASSLRGQMNTGELFF
TGTGCCAGCAGCTTGAGGGGGCAGATGAACACCGGGGAGCTGTTTTTT
>TRBJ1-1|-|-|TRBV7-6
CASSRDRENTEAFF
TGTGCCAGCAGCCGTGACAGAGAAAACACTGAAGCTTTCTTT
>TRBJ2-7|-|TRBD2|TRBV19
CASSRGGTYEQYF
TGTGCCAGTAGTAGGGGGGGGACCTACGAGCAGTACTTC
>TRBJ1-4|-|TRBD1|TRBV6-6
CASGDRGGEKLFF
TGTGCCAGCGGGGACAGGGGAGGTGAAAAACTGTTTTTT
>TRBJ2-3|-|-|TRBV28
CASLGAENTQYF
TGTGCCAGTCTAGGGGCGGAAAATACGCAGTATTTT
>TRBJ2-1|-|-|TRBV30
CAWSVLSGYNEQFF
TGTGCCTGGAGTGTATTATCAGGGTACAATGAGCAGTTCTTC
>TRBJ1-4|-|TRBD1|TRBV10-1
CASSEPGQGSVEKLFF
TGCGCCAGCAGTGAGCCGGGACAGGGATCGGTTGAAAAACTGTTTTTT
>TRBJ1-4|-|-|TRBV28
CASSLEGRSNEKLFF
TGTGCCAGCAGTTTGGAGGGGCGGTCTAATGAAAAACTGTTTTTT
>TRBJ1-1|once|TRBD1|TRBV6-6
CASTQGAAEAFF
TGTGCCAGCACCCAGGGGGCAGCTGAAGCTTTCTTT
>TRBJ2-7|-|-|TRBV6-6
CASSYRARGYEQYF
TGTGCCAGCAGTTACAGGGCGCGGGGCTACGAGCAGTACTTC
>TRBJ2-1|once|-|TRBV10-1
CASSSGDNKQFF
TGCGCCAGCAGCTCTGGGGACAATAAGCAGTTCTTC
>TRBJ2-3|-|TRBD1|TRBV15
CATSILPRGQGAGDTQYF
TGTGCCACCAGCATCCTACCACGCGGACAGGGGGCCGGAGATACGCAGTATTTT
>TRBJ1-5|-|-|TRBV28
CASSFTTVNSNQPQHF
TGTGCCAGCAGTTTTACGACAGTTAATAGCAATCAGCCCCAGCATTTT
>TRBJ2-3|-|-|TRBV5-4
CASRSNFGGDTQYF
TGTGCCAGCAGATCAAATTTTGGGGGGGATACGCAGTATTTT
>TRBJ1-5|-|-|TRBV5-6
CASSPGGARSNQPQHF
TGTGCCAGCAGCCCCGGCGGGGCGAGGAGCAATCAGCCCCAGCATTTT
>TRBJ2-3|-|TRBD2|TRBV5-1
CASRALAGGSSTDTQYF
TGCGCCAGCAGAGCCCTAGCGGGGGGCTCTAGCACAGATACGCAGTATTTT
>TRBJ2-5|-|TRBD1|TRBV7-2
CASSRTGAETQYF
TGTGCCAGCAGCCGGACAGGGGCCGAGACCCAGTACTTC
>TRBJ1-5|few|TRBD1|TRBV29-1
CSVGTADQPQHF
TGCAGCGTCGGGACAGCTGATCAGCCCCAGCATTTT
>TRBJ2-7|few|TRBD1|TRBV2
CASSVGTGSIDEQYF
TGTGCCAGCAGTGTGGGGACAGGGAGTATCGACGAGCAGTACTTC
>TRBJ2-1|-|TRBD2|TRBV7-3
CASSRGISGAYNEQFF
TGTGCCAGCAGCCGGGGGATCAGCGGGGCCTACAATGAGCAGTTCTTC
>TRBJ2-5|-|-|TRBV6-6
CASSYWTDETQYF
TGTGCCAGCAGTTACTGGACAGACGAGACCCAGTACTTC
>TRBJ2-7|-|TRBD1|TRBV28
CASTSTGTGYEQYF
TGTGCCAGCACCTCCACCGGGACAGGCTACGAGCAGTACTTC
>TRBJ2-7|-|TRBD2|TRBV10-2
CASSIGGSYEQYF
TGCGCCAGCAGTATCGGGGGGTCCTACGAGCAGTACTTC
>TRBJ2-1|-|TRBD2|TRBV28
CASDDSGAYNEQFF
TGTGCCAGCGATGATAGCGGGGCCTACAATGAGCAGTTCTTC
>TRBJ1-1|-|-|TRBV19
CAGRGENTEAFF
TGTGCCGGTAGGGGAGAGAACACTGAAGCTTTCTTT
>TRBJ1-1|-|-|TRBV5-1
CASSSNTGFNAEAFF
TGCGCCAGCAGCTCGAATACAGGGTTTAACGCTGAAGCTTTCTTT
>TRBJ1-4|few|TRBD1|TRBV19
CASKNSGGSEKLFF
TGTGCGAGTAAAAATTCAGGGGGAAGTGAAAAACTGTTTTTT